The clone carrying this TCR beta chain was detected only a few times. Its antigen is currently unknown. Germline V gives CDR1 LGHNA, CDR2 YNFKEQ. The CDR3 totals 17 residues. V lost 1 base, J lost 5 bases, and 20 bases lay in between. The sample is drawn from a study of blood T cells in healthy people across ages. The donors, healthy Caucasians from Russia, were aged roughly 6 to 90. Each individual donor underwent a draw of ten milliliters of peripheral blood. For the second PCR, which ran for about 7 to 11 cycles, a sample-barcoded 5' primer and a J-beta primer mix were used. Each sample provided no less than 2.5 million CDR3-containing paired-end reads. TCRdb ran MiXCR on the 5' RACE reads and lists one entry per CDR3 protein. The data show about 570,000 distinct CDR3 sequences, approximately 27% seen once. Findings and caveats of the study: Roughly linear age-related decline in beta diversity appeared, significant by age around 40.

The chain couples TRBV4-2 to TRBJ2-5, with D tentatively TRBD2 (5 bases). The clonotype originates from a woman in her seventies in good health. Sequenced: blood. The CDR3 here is CASSQAGSVRRLETQYF. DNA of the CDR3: TGTGCCAGCAGCCAAGCGGGGTCGGTAAGGAGGTTGGAGACCCAGTACTTC.